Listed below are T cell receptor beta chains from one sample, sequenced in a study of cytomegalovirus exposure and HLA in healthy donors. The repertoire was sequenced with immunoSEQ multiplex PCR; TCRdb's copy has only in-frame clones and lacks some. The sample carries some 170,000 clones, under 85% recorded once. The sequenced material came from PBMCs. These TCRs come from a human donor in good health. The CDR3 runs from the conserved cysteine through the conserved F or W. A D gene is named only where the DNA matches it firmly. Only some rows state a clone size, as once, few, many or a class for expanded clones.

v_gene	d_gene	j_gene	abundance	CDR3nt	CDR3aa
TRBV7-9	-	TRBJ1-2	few	TGTGCCAGCAGCTTCGACAGGAAAGAACCAAAGAATCACTATGGCTACACCTTC	CASSFDRKEPKNHYGYTF
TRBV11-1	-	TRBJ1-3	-	TGTGCCAGCAGCTTAACGGGGAGCTCTGGAAACACCATATATTTT	CASSLTGSSGNTIYF
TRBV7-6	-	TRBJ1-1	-	TGTGCCAGCGGGGGGGGCACTGAAGCTTTCTTT	CASGGGTEAFF
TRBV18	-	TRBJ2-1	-	TGTGCCAGCTCACCACGGGAACAGGGTTTAAAACTCAATGAGCAGTTCTTC	CASSPREQGLKLNEQFF
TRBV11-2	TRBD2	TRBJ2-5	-	TGTGCCAGCAGCTTAGCGGGACTAGCGGGGGTGGAGACCCAGTACTTC	CASSLAGLAGVETQYF
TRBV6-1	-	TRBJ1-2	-	TGTGCCAGCAGTGAATCCGGTCGGTATGGCTACACCTTC	CASSESGRYGYTF
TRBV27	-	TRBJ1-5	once	TGTGCCAGCAGTTTATTGGGCACCAATCAGCCCCAGCATTTT	CASSLLGTNQPQHF
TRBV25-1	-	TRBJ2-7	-	TGTGCCAGCAGTGAATCTGGAGGTAACTACGAGCAGTACTTC	CASSESGGNYEQYF
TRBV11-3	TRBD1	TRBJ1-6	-	TGTGCCAGCAGCTCCGGACAGGGAGAAGGTGAACCCCTCCACTTT	CASSSGQGEGEPLHF
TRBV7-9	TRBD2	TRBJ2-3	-	TGTGCCAGCAGCCCCTCGACTAGCGGGGGGGCCATAGATACGCAGTATTTT	CASSPSTSGGAIDTQYF
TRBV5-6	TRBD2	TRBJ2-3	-	TGTGCCAGCAGCTTGGGATGGCGCGGGGGGGGGTATTTT	CASSLGWRGGGYF
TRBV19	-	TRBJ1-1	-	TGTGCCAGTATCGGACACGATGAAGCTTTCTTT	CASIGHDEAFF
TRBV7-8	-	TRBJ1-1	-	TGTGCCAGCAGCTTAGGGAGACAGGCCGGAACTTTCTTT	CASSLGRQAGTFF
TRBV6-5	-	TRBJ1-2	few	TGTGCCACCACCCAGGGGAACTATGGCTACACCTTC	CATTQGNYGYTF
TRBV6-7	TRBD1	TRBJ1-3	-	TGTGCCAGCAGTCATAATAGGACAACAGGGGGCGGAAACACCATATATTTT	CASSHNRTTGGGNTIYF
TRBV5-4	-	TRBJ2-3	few	TGTGCCAGCAGCTTGGCCGGGGGTCGCACAGATACGCAGTATTTT	CASSLAGGRTDTQYF
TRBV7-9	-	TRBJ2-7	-	TGTGCCAGCAGCTTAGACTTTTACGAGCAGTACTTC	CASSLDFYEQYF
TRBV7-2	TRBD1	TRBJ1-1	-	TGTGCCAGCAGCAGGACAGGGAACACTGAAGCTTTCTTT	CASSRTGNTEAFF
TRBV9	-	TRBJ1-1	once	TGTGCCAGCAGCGTTCGGGCGGGGGACGGCACTGAAGCTTTCTTT	CASSVRAGDGTEAFF
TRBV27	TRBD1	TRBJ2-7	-	TGTGCCAGCCGACAGGGCCAAATTCACTCCTACGAGCAGTACTTC	CASRQGQIHSYEQYF
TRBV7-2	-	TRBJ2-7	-	TGTGCCAGCAGCTTATACGGTTACGAGCAGTACTTC	CASSLYGYEQYF
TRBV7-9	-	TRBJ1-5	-	TGTGCCAGCACCCCGGGGGTGGGAGGCAATCAGCCCCAGCATTTT	CASTPGVGGNQPQHF
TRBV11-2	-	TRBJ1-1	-	TGTGCCACTTGGGGGGGCGGAACTGAAGCTTTCTTT	CATWGGGTEAFF
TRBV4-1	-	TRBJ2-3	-	TGCGCCAGCAGCCAAGATCTATTGTCTTGGCAGGAAATCACAGATACGCAGTATTTT	CASSQDLLSWQEITDTQYF
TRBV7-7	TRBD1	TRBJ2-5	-	TGTGCTAGCAGCTCAACCGTACAACAGGGGCCAACGACCCAGTACTTC	CASSSTVQQGPTTQYF
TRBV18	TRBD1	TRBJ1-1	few	TGTGCCAGCTCACTGGACAGGGCGGACACTGAAGCTTTCTTT	CASSLDRADTEAFF
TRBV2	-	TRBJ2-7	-	TGTGCCAGCAGTGCTTGGGTCGGGAACGAGCAGTACTTC	CASSAWVGNEQYF
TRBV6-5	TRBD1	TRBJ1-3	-	TGTGCCAGCAAATCCGGGACAGGGGTGAACACCATATATTTT	CASKSGTGVNTIYF
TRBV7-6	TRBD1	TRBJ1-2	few	TGTGCCAGCAGCGAGGGACAGGGAGTTTATGGCTACACCTTC	CASSEGQGVYGYTF
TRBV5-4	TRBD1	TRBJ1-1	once	TGTGCCAGCAGCTTCACAGGGGCTGGGGAAGCTTTCTTT	CASSFTGAGEAFF
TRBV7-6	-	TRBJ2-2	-	TGTGCCAGCAGCTTCGTAGAGGGGGAGCTGTTTTTT	CASSFVEGELFF
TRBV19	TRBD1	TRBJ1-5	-	TGTGCCAGTAGTACGGGACAGGGGAATCAGCCCCAGCATTTT	CASSTGQGNQPQHF
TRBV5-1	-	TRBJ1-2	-	TGCGCCAGCAGCCCCGACTCTGGACTAAGAAGGGATGGCTACACCTTC	CASSPDSGLRRDGYTF
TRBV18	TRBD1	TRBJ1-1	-	TGTGCCAGCTCACTGGGACAGGGGAACACTGAAGCTTTCTTT	CASSLGQGNTEAFF
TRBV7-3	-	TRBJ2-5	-	TGTGCCAGCAGCTTAACGGCGGGAGAGACCCAGTACTTC	CASSLTAGETQYF
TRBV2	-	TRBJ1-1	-	TGTGCCAGGCGACAGGCGGACACTGAAGCTTTCTTT	CARRQADTEAFF
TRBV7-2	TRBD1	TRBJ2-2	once	TGTGCCAGCAGCTCCCGCACAGGGGGCGCCGGGGAGCTGTTTTTT	CASSSRTGGAGELFF